This TCR beta chain was retrieved from a study of shared clonotypes between healthy human individuals. Study overall: Per donor, CD8 memory used one plate, CD8 naive used two, CD4 memory used three and CD4 naive used three.

Repertoires were generated with immunoSEQ multiplex PCR, while TCRdb's copy carries only in-frame clones and drops some. The repertoire has about 2.1 million clones, 85% to 95% of them found once; the top ten carry 1.5% to 2%. Selected positively for CCR7 and CD45RO-negative, naive CD8 cells excluded terminally differentiated effector memory CD45RA+ cells. V lost 1 base, J lost 6 bases, and 12 bases lay in between. CDR3 length: 15 amino acids. Germline loops: CDR1 SGHVS, CDR2 FNYEAQ. This TCR came from a man aged 18-30 years in good health. Some clones in this sample may be carry-over from other donors' samples. The sequenced sample was naive CD8+ T cells from PBMCs. J is TRBJ2-2 and V is TRBV7-6, with TRBD1 as a possible D gene (5 bases). DNA of the CDR3: TGTGCCAGCAGCTTAGTCGACAGCCCATCCGGGGAGCTGTTTTTT. This encodes CASSLVDSPSGELFF.